The 30 T cell receptor beta chains below come from one sample, sequenced in a study of vaccination effects on CD4 cells after COVID-19. Their antigens are not known. CD4+ T cells specific for antigen were expanded with viral peptide pools by the ViraFEST assay before sequencing. Subsequent to a culture period of 10 to 11 days, CD4+ T cells were isolated. Vaccinated recipients, who were negative for nucleocapsid antibodies, had no history of SARS-CoV-2 infection. Here immunoSEQ multiplex PCR was the method, and the copy in TCRdb shows in-frame clones only, minus some. The data show tens of thousands of clones, with about three fifths seen just once and around 14% held by the top ten. The source was CD4+ T cells from PBMCs cultured with HCoV-OC43 spike peptides, collected before COVID-19 vaccination. As for subset: HCoV-OC43 spike overlapping peptide pool stimulation. The receptors were sampled from a human donor who received a COVID-19 vaccine.

V usage is TRBV30 and J usage is TRBJ1-4, with TRBD1 as a possible D gene (6 bases). CDR1 and CDR2 (germline): GTSNPN, SVGIG (reference sequence). V lost 3 bases, J lost 8 bases, and 16 bases lay in between. The CDR3 spans 14 residues. CDR3 residues: CAWSKAGVLEKLFF. The CDR3 DNA is TGTGCCTGGAGCAAGGCAGGGGTTCTAGAAAAACTGTTTTTT.

This clone was recorded only once. This chain uses TRBV25-1 with TRBJ1-4; D gene ambiguous. This CDR3 spans 15 amino acids. Germline loops: CDR1 MGHDK, CDR2 SYGVNS. V shed 3 bases and J shed 8 bases, with 16 bases lying between them. The CDR3 loop reads CASSEVVAAREKLFF. CDR3 DNA: TGTGCCAGCAGTGAGGTCGTTGCAGCTAGGGAAAAACTGTTTTTT.

The chain has TRBV19 and TRBJ2-1, with 8 nucleotides matching TRBD1. V gave up 8 bases and J gave up 3 bases; unmatched junction bases: 9. The CDR3 consists of 15 residues. The V gene's germline CDR1 is LNHDA and CDR2 SQIVND (reference sequence). Here the CDR3 reads CASGEDRDFYNEQFF. DNA of the CDR3: TGTGCCAGTGGGGAGGACAGGGACTTCTACAATGAGCAGTTCTTC.

The V gene is TRBV3-1 (or the pseudogene TRBV3-2), the J gene TRBJ2-6; D is unclear. Germline CDR1 and CDR2: LGHDT and YNNKEL (reference sequence). V was cut by 4 bases and J by 0 bases, with 7 bases left in between. CDR3 size: 15 residues. The chain's CDR3 is CASSLRSSGANVLTF. CDR3 sequence (DNA): TGTGCCAGCAGCCTTAGAAGCTCTGGGGCCAACGTCCTGACTTTC.

The gene calls are TRBV19 and TRBJ2-7, with 9 bases aligning to TRBD1. With V trimmed by 5 bases and J by 2 bases, 7 bases remained unmatched. In germline, CDR1 is LNHDA, CDR2 SQIVND (reference sequence). The CDR3 contains 15 residues. The CDR3 sequence is CASSVLGTGTYEQYF. CDR3 bases: TGTGCCAGTAGTGTCCTCGGGACAGGGACCTACGAGCAGTACTTC.

This chain links TRBV5-1 with TRBJ2-7; a possible D gene is TRBD1 (6 bases). V dropped 0 bases and J dropped 3 bases, with 13 bases sitting between them. Germline CDR1 reads SGHRS; CDR2 reads YFSETQ. CDR3 length: 15 residues. The DNA of the CDR3 is TGCGCCAGCAGCTTGGTAGGGGGTCGGGGCTACGAGCAGTACTTC. This encodes CASSLVGGRGYEQYF. The full variable domain, rest sourced from reference TRBV5-1 and TRBJ2-7, is KAGVTQTPRYLIKTRGQQVTLSCSPISGHRSVSWYQQTPGQGLQFLFEYFSETQRNKGNFPGRFSGRQFSNSRSEMNVSTLELGDSALYLCASSLVGGRGYEQYFGPGTRLTVT.

This clone was detected only a few times. V is TRBV6-5 and J is TRBJ1-1; D may be TRBD1 (5 bases). There are 14 residues in the CDR3. From germline, CDR1 is MNHEY and CDR2 SVGAGI. Trimming cost V 7 bases and J 1 base, with 13 bases left between them. The DNA of the CDR3 is TGTGCCAGCACCCTCTCGACAGAGAACACTGAAGCTTTCTTT. This gives the protein CASTLSTENTEAFF.

J is TRBJ1-4 and V is TRBV7-9; possibly TRBD1 for D (5 bases). V gave up 6 bases and J gave up 3 bases, with 8 bases separating them. The CDR3 loop spans 13 amino acids. Germline V gives CDR1 SEHNR, CDR2 FQNEAQ (reference sequence). The CDR3: CASSQQANEKLFF. The CDR3 DNA reads TGTGCCAGCAGTCAACAGGCTAATGAAAAACTGTTTTTT. Combining the CDR3 with reference TRBV7-9 and TRBJ1-4 gives the whole variable domain DTGVSQNPRHKITKRGQNVTFRCDPISEHNRLYWYRQTLGQGPEFLTYFQNEAQLEKSRLLSDRFSAERPKGSFSTLEIQRTEQGDSAMYLCASSQQANEKLFFGSGTQLSVL.

The chain recombines TRBV5-1 with TRBJ2-7, with D uncertain. The germline gives CDR1 SGHRS, CDR2 YFSETQ. V dropped 0 bases and J dropped 2 bases, with 9 bases sitting between them. This CDR3 region has 14 residues. The CDR3 reads CASSLVSGTYEQYF. The CDR3 nucleotides read TGCGCCAGCAGCTTGGTCTCCGGCACCTACGAGCAGTACTTC.

The DNA for the CDR3 is TGTGCCATCAGTGGCGGGGGTTACAATGAGCAGTTCTTC. It translates to CAISGGGYNEQFF. This chain joins TRBV10-3 and TRBJ2-1, with TRBD2 identical over 7 bases. The germline gives CDR1 ENHRY, CDR2 SYGVKD. V was clipped by 4 bases and J by 4 bases; unmatched bases: 1. CDR3 length equals 13 residues.

V is TRBV6-6 and J is TRBJ2-5, with TRBD1 identical over 10 bases. CDR1 and CDR2 (germline): MNHNY, SVGAGI (reference sequence). V lost 2 bases and J lost 5; bases outside the gene matches: 8. The length of the CDR3 is 16 residues. Here the CDR3 reads CASSYRDRGPGETQYF. DNA for the CDR3: TGTGCCAGCAGTTACCGGGACAGGGGCCCCGGGGAGACCCAGTACTTC.

This clone was seen a handful of times. DNA of the CDR3: TGTGCCAGCGGAACTAGCGGGAGGGCCACCGGGGAGCTGTTTTTT. Encoded protein: CASGTSGRATGELFF. This rearrangement joins TRBV28 to TRBJ2-2, with TRBD2 matching over 13 bases. CDR1 and CDR2 (germline): MDHEN, SYDVKM. V gave up 8 bases and J gave up 4 bases; unmatched junction bases: 4. This CDR3 has 15 amino acids.

V gene TRBV6-5 combines with J gene TRBJ2-7; perhaps TRBD1 as D (6 bases). Trimming removed 6 bases from V and 4 bases from J, with 19 bases in between. The CDR3 sequence is 15 residues long. The V gene's germline CDR1 is MNHEY and CDR2 SVGAGI. The CDR3 sequence is CASRPSETGSYEQYF. As DNA, the CDR3 is TGTGCCAGCAGACCCTCCGAGACAGGCTCTTACGAGCAGTACTTC.

The chain carries TRBV7-6 and TRBJ2-5; 9 nucleotides line up with TRBD1. Germline V lookup: CDR1 SGHVS, CDR2 FNYEAQ. J was trimmed by 2 bases and V by 2 bases; bases with no gene match: 6. The CDR3 covers 16 residues. The CDR3 region is CASSLSGQGWQETQYF. In DNA form, the CDR3 reads TGTGCCAGCAGCTTATCGGGACAGGGTTGGCAAGAGACCCAGTACTTC.

The V gene is TRBV12-3 or TRBV12-4, the J gene TRBJ2-5, with D perhaps TRBD1 (6 bases). The CDR3 loop spans 13 amino acids. Trimming shortened V by 6 bases and J by 5 bases, and 13 bases separated the two germline ends. The CDR3 DNA reads TGTGCCAGCAGACAGACAGGCCTGGAGACCCAGTACTTC. This codes for CASRQTGLETQYF.

In DNA, the CDR3 is TGTGCCAGCAGCCCCTTGGGAGGCGGGGATGAAAAACTGTTTTTT. This encodes CASSPLGGGDEKLFF. J is TRBJ1-4 and V is TRBV14; unclear D gene. Germline V gives CDR1 SGHDN, CDR2 FVKESK. The CDR3 runs 15 residues. Trimming shortened V by 4 bases and J by 6 bases, and 15 bases separated the two germline ends.

The chain carries TRBV11-1 and TRBJ1-1, with 8 bases matching TRBD1. Germline CDR1 and CDR2: SGHAT and FQDESV (reference sequence). This CDR3 is 13 amino acids long. With 7 bases clipped from V and 3 bases from J, the junction kept 4 bases outside the gene matches. CDR3 sequence (DNA): TGTGCCAGCAACAAACAGGGGGACACTGAAGCTTTCTTT. It is translated as CASNKQGDTEAFF.

J is TRBJ1-1 and V is TRBV25-1; D is unresolved. Trimming shortened V by 6 bases and J by 3 bases, and 11 bases separated the two germline ends. From germline, CDR1 is MGHDK and CDR2 SYGVNS. This CDR3 is 13 amino acids long. This CDR3 is CASRAHGDTEAFF. CDR3 in DNA: TGTGCCAGCAGGGCTCACGGGGACACTGAAGCTTTCTTT.

This chain uses TRBV10-3 with TRBJ2-5; 7 positions match TRBD2. After removal of 8 bases from V and 2 bases from J, the junction contained 8 bases not matched to a gene. Per the germline V gene, CDR1 is ENHRY and CDR2 is SYGVKD. The CDR3 is 14 residues long. The CDR3 spells CAIRPSGLQETQYF. DNA for the CDR3: TGTGCCATCCGTCCTAGCGGCCTTCAAGAGACCCAGTACTTC.

The V call is TRBV7-7, the J call TRBJ2-1; perhaps TRBD2 as D (5 bases). Germline CDR1 SSHAT, CDR2 FNYEAQ (reference sequence). The V end lost 2 bases, the J end lost 0 bases, and 8 bases lay between the germline ends. There are 15 residues in the CDR3. In DNA form, the CDR3 reads TGTGCCAGCAGCTTAAGCGGAAGCTCCTACAATGAGCAGTTCTTC. It codes for CASSLSGSSYNEQFF.

This clone was seen only a few times. The chain combines TRBV4-1 with TRBJ2-1, with TRBD2 matching 10 bases. V lost 2 bases, J lost 8 bases, and 21 bases stayed unmatched. Germline V lookup: CDR1 MGHRA, CDR2 YSYEKL. This CDR3 is built from 20 residues. The CDR3 sequence: CASSQKSLISSGGAKDEQFF. In DNA, the CDR3 is TGCGCCAGCAGCCAAAAATCCCTTATCTCGAGCGGGGGGGCGAAGGATGAGCAGTTCTTC.

This rearrangement joins TRBV6-5 to TRBJ1-1; 10 nucleotides align to TRBD1. Trimming removed 2 bases from V and 4 bases from J; junction bases left unmatched: 4. The CDR3 has 15 amino acids. Germline V CDR1 and CDR2: MNHEY, SVGAGI. The CDR3 region has the DNA TGTGCCAGCAGTTACGACTGGACAGGGGGCACTGAAGCTTTCTTT. As protein: CASSYDWTGGTEAFF.

The chain links TRBV10-2 to TRBJ2-1; D unclear. The CDR3 has 13 residues. Germline CDR1 is WSHSY and CDR2 is SAAADI. V lost 3 bases to trimming and J lost 5 bases, with 8 bases between them. This CDR3 is CASSEEKNNEQFF. The CDR3 region has the DNA TGCGCCAGCAGTGAAGAAAAAAACAATGAGCAGTTCTTC.

The J gene is TRBJ2-3, the V gene TRBV5-4, with 12 positions matching TRBD2. Germline CDR1 and CDR2: SGHNT and YYREEE (reference sequence). V was pared by 3 bases and J by 3 bases, with 14 bases of the junction left unmatched. The CDR3 spans 19 residues. The CDR3 loop reads CASSSPSPTSGGTTDTQYF. The CDR3 DNA reads TGTGCCAGCAGCTCGCCAAGCCCAACTAGCGGGGGGACTACAGATACGCAGTATTTT.

The CDR3 DNA is TGTGCCAGCAGGCTAGCGGGGGGCAACTACAATGAGCAGTTCTTC. Translation: CASRLAGGNYNEQFF. V and J are TRBV5-4 and TRBJ2-1, with 11 bases lining up with TRBD2. The CDR3 totals 15 residues. The V and J ends lost 5 bases and 3 bases, in that order; junction bases with no gene match: 4. Germline V gives CDR1 SGHNT, CDR2 YYREEE (reference sequence).

The chain carries TRBV7-9 and TRBJ2-4; a weak D match, TRBD1 (6 bases). The CDR3 runs 16 residues. The germline gives CDR1 SEHNR, CDR2 FQNEAQ (reference sequence). The V end lost 5 bases, the J end lost 0 bases, and 14 bases lay between the germline ends. This chain's CDR3 is CASSATGNLAKNIQYF. CDR3 bases: TGTGCCAGCAGCGCAACAGGGAACCTAGCCAAAAACATTCAGTACTTC.

The chain carries TRBV19 and TRBJ2-2; D may be TRBD1 or TRBD2 (5 bases each). The CDR3 is made up of 13 amino acids. Per the germline V gene, CDR1 is LNHDA and CDR2 is SQIVND (reference sequence). The CDR3 here is CASGPPHTGELFF. CDR3 DNA: TGTGCTTCGGGACCACCACACACCGGGGAGCTGTTTTTT. The entire variable domain, with the rest obtained from reference TRBV19 and TRBJ2-2, is as follows: DGGITQSPKYLFRKEGQNVTLSCEQNLNHDAMYWYRQDPGQGLRLIYYSQIVNDFQKGDIAEGYSVSREKKESFPLTVTSAQKNPTAFYLCASGPPHTGELFFGEGSRLTVL.

CDR3 in amino acids: CASSPVTASSNQPQHF. As DNA, the CDR3 is TGTGCCAGCAGCCCGGTGACAGCATCTAGCAATCAGCCCCAGCATTTT. The gene calls are TRBV5-5 and TRBJ1-5, with D possibly TRBD1 on 5 matching bases. Germline CDR1 reads SGHKS; CDR2 reads YYEKEE (reference sequence). This CDR3 contains 16 residues. Trimming stripped 4 bases from V and 0 bases from J, with 14 bases between.

This clone was detected once. This rearrangement joins TRBV6-5 to TRBJ2-1; D tentatively reads TRBD1 or TRBD2 (5 bases each). With 9 bases removed from V and 9 bases from J, the gap between germline ends came to 18 bases. This CDR3 has 13 amino acids. Germline CDR1 and CDR2: MNHEY and SVGAGI. In nucleotides, the CDR3 is TGTGCCAGGGGACGGAGGCCTTCTTTTGAGCAGTTCTTC. This gives the protein CARGRRPSFEQFF.

J is TRBJ1-6 and V is TRBV6-5, with D perhaps TRBD1 (5 bases). The V and J ends lost 0 bases and 4 bases respectively, with 7 bases between them. Germline V gives CDR1 MNHEY, CDR2 SVGAGI. The CDR3 is 15 residues long. The CDR3 reads CASSYSTVYNSPLHF. The CDR3 DNA reads as TGTGCCAGCAGTTACTCGACAGTGTATAATTCACCCCTCCACTTT.